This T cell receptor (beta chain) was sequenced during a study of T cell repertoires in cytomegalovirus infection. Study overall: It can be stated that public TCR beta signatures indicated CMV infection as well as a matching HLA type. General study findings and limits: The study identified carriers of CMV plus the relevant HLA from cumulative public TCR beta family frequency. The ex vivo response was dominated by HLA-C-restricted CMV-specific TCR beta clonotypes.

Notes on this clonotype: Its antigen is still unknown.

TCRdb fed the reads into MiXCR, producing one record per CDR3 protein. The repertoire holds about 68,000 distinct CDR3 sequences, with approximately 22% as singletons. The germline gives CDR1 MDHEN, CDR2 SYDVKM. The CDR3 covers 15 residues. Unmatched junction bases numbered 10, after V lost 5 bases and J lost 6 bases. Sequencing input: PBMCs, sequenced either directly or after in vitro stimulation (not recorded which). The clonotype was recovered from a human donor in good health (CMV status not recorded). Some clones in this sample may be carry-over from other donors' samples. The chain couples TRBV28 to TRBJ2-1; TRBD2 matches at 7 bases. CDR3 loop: CASSPPGTTGNEQFF. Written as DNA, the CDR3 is TGTGCCAGCAGTCCCCCCGGGACTACGGGCAATGAGCAGTTCTTC.